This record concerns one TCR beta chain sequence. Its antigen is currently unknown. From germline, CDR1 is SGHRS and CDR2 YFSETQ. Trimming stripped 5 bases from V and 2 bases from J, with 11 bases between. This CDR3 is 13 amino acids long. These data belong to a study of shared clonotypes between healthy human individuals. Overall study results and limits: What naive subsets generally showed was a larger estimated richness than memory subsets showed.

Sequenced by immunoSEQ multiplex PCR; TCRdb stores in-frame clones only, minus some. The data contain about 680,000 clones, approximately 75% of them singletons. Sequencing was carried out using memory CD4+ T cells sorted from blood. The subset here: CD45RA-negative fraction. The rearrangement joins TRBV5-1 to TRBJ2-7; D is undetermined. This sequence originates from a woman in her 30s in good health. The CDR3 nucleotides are TGCGCCAGCAGTTCCGGGCCAGCCTACGAGCAGTACTTC. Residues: CASSSGPAYEQYF.